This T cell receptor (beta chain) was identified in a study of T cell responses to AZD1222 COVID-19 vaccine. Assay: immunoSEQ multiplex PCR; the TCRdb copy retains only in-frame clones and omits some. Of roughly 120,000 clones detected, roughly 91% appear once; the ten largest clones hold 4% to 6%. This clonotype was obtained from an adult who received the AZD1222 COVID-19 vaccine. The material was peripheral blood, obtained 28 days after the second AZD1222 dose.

The CDR3 DNA reads as TGTGCCTCCTCCCCAGGAACTAATGAAAAACTGTTTTTT. It encodes CASSPGTNEKLFF. The J gene is TRBJ1-4, the V gene TRBV10-3; D not certain. Germline CDR1 is ENHRY and CDR2 is SYGVKD. CDR3 size: 13 residues. V lost 11 bases to trimming and J lost 1 base, with 11 bases between them.